The 10 T cell receptor beta chains below were found in one sample sequenced in a study of T cells expressing NK-cell markers. TCRdb re-called the 5' RACE reads, yielding one record per CDR3 amino acid sequence without DNA. The table lists about 390,000 distinct CDR3 sequences. Sequencing was carried out using blood T cells: a sorted CD56 or NKG2C T cell subset, CD4+ or CD8+ T cells, or bulk PBMC T cells (not recorded which). These receptor sequences come from a woman aged 45-65 years in good health.

The rearrangement links TRBV10-2 to TRBJ2-1. Looked up from germline, CDR1 is WSHSY and CDR2 is SAAADI. The CDR3 is 13 amino acids. CDR3 protein: CASIRPRDNEQFF.

The chain recombines TRBV3-1 with TRBJ2-3; the D call from TCRdb, TRBD2, cannot be confirmed without DNA. Germline CDR1 reads LGHDT; CDR2 reads YNNKEL (reference sequence). The CDR3 spans 20 residues. The CDR3 sequence: CASSQMRAGVSFLSTDTQYF.

The V gene is TRBV6-5, the J gene TRBJ2-1; checking the TCRdb D call of TRBD2 is not possible without DNA. Germline values: CDR1 MNHEY, CDR2 SVGAGI. CDR3 length: 18 amino acids. The CDR3 region is CASSPPGSTSPLYNEQFF.

The rearrangement uses TRBV6-4 and TRBJ2-2; lacking DNA, the TRBD2 call made by TCRdb goes unchecked. This CDR3 is 14 amino acids long. The germline V gene has CDR1 MRHNA and CDR2 SNTAGT. The chain's CDR3 is CASRREVDTGELFF.

V and J are TRBV9 and TRBJ2-3; TCRdb indicates TRBD2, and absent DNA this call remains unverified. CDR3 length: 18 amino acids. Germline CDR1 SGDLS, CDR2 YYNGEE. CDR3 residues: CASARAVAGPYSTDTQYF.

The genes are TRBV29-1 and TRBJ2-2. The CDR3 runs 11 residues. Germline CDR1 reads SQVTM; CDR2 reads ANQGSEA. This chain's CDR3 is CSVVKSGELFF.

The rearrangement joins TRBV12-3 or TRBV12-4 to TRBJ2-6; TCRdb's D call, TRBD1, is unchecked because there is no DNA. There are 17 residues in the CDR3. The chain's CDR3 is CASSSGIRHSGANVLTF.

The chain is built from TRBV3-1 and TRBJ2-4; TCRdb's assignment of TRBD2 cannot be checked, as there is no DNA. Looked up from germline, CDR1 is LGHDT and CDR2 is YNNKEL (reference sequence). The CDR3 contains 18 residues. The CDR3 sequence: CASSQELLAGGPRDIQYF.

The chain is built from TRBV9 and TRBJ1-1. The CDR3 extends over 13 amino acids. Germline V gene sequence: CDR1 SGDLS, CDR2 YYNGEE. The CDR3: CASSVGGIGGAFF.

The J gene is TRBJ2-5, the V gene TRBV3-1; as DNA is missing, the TRBD2 call by TCRdb cannot be tested. The CDR3 sequence is 15 residues long. CDR1 is LGHDT, CDR2 YNNKEL, per germline (reference sequence). The CDR3 is CASSHYGPKEETQYF.